What follows are 28 T cell receptor beta chains derived from one specimen sequenced in a study of blood T cell repertoires in COVID-19. The protocol was immunoSEQ multiplex PCR, while the TCRdb copy is restricted to in-frame clones and leaves out a portion. The data contain 150,000 to 200,000 clones, approximately 75% of them singletons. Sequencing input: peripheral blood. The receptor set was obtained from a human donor in a cohort sampled during active COVID-19.

This clone was seen only once. The V call is TRBV7-9, the J call TRBJ2-1; D gene uncertain. The CDR3 spans 13 residues. CDR1 and CDR2 (germline): SEHNR, FQNEAQ (reference sequence). V lost 4 bases and J 6 bases, leaving 10 bases between the germline ends. CDR3: CASSSFSSNEQFF. The CDR3 DNA is TGTGCCAGCAGCTCTTTTAGTAGCAATGAGCAGTTCTTC.

The chain carries TRBV6-2 or TRBV6-3 and TRBJ1-2, with D uncertain. This CDR3 has 14 residues. The germline V and J ends were trimmed by 2 bases and 6 bases, with 13 bases remaining between them. Germline V lookup: CDR1 MNHEY, CDR2 SVGEGT. CDR3 in amino acids: CASSYDLRGNGYTF. The CDR3 DNA reads TGTGCCAGCAGTTACGACCTCCGAGGGAATGGCTACACCTTC.

The gene calls are TRBV10-3 and TRBJ2-3; TRBD2 aligns across 15 bases. This CDR3 contains 15 residues. The V and J ends lost 6 bases and 4 bases, in that order; junction bases with no gene match: 2. Germline V gene lookup returns CDR1 ENHRY and CDR2 SYGVKD. The CDR3 coding sequence is TGTGCCATCAGGGGACTAGCGGGGGGTTCAGATACGCAGTATTTT. This sequence encodes CAIRGLAGGSDTQYF.

The V gene is TRBV14, the J gene TRBJ1-2; TRBD1 agrees at 9 bases. The CDR3 contains 15 residues. The J segment lost 7 bases and the V segment lost 3 bases, leaving 9 bases of the junction unmatched. The germline CDR1 and CDR2 sequences are SGHDN and FVKESK. The CDR3 loop reads CASSQYTGGAFGYTF. The CDR3 DNA reads as TGTGCCAGCAGCCAGTACACAGGGGGCGCATTTGGCTACACCTTC.

V is TRBV6-4 and J is TRBJ2-1; 14 bases align to TRBD2. The CDR3 consists of 16 residues. V shed 4 bases, J shed 6 bases, and the junction held 5 bases outside the gene matches. The germline V gene has CDR1 MRHNA and CDR2 SNTAGT. CDR3 nucleotide sequence: TGTGCCAGCAGTGTTTCCGGGACTAGCGGGGGCAATGAGCAGTTCTTC. Its translation is CASSVSGTSGGNEQFF.

The chain is built from TRBV5-6 and TRBJ2-1; TRBD1 is a possible D gene (5 bases). Looked up from germline, CDR1 is SGHDT and CDR2 is YYEEEE. CDR3 length: 14 residues. The ends were cut back, 4 bases at V and 3 bases at J, with 11 bases in the middle. CDR3: CASSETALYNEQFF. CDR3 DNA sequence: TGTGCCAGCAGCGAGACAGCCCTCTACAATGAGCAGTTCTTC.

The chain joins TRBV6-6 to TRBJ1-5; D is ambiguous. This CDR3 spans 12 amino acids. CDR1 and CDR2 (germline): MNHNY, SVGAGI (reference sequence). Deletions cut 0 bases from V and 9 bases from J, with 6 bases between. CDR3 bases: TGTGCCAGCAGTTACTCGAATAGGCCCCAGCATTTT. Protein sequence: CASSYSNRPQHF.

The chain combines TRBV7-9 with TRBJ2-1; perhaps TRBD2 as D (6 bases). Germline V gene lookup returns CDR1 SEHNR and CDR2 FQNEAQ (reference sequence). V lost 4 bases and J 10 bases, leaving 20 bases between the germline ends. This CDR3 has 15 residues. CDR3 residues: CASSSIGGAGTEQFF. The CDR3 region has the DNA TGTGCCAGCAGCTCTATCGGGGGTGCGGGAACGGAGCAGTTCTTC.

The chain couples TRBV6-6 to TRBJ2-1; D may be TRBD2 (5 bases). Germline V gene data show CDR1 as MNHNY and CDR2 as SVGAGI (reference sequence). The CDR3 runs 16 residues. V lost 8 bases to trimming and J lost 0 bases, with 17 bases between them. CDR3 in DNA: TGTGCCAGCCTGAATATAGAAGGGAGCTCCTACAATGAGCAGTTCTTC. Encoded protein: CASLNIEGSSYNEQFF.

This CDR3 reads CASSAPGLQFF. The CDR3 bases are TGTGCCAGCAGCGCGCCGGGACTTCAGTTCTTC. V is TRBV9 and J is TRBJ2-1; tentatively, D is TRBD2 (6 bases). Germline assignment: CDR1 SGDLS and CDR2 YYNGEE. The CDR3 runs to 11 residues. Deletions cut 3 bases from V and 13 bases from J, with 11 bases between.

This chain links TRBV11-2 with TRBJ2-3; a possible D gene is TRBD1 (5 bases). The CDR3 is made up of 16 amino acids. CDR1 and CDR2 (germline): SGHAT, FQNNGV. V was clipped by 4 bases and J by 6 bases, with 20 bases between them. The CDR3 region is CASSSGGAAKLDTQYF. CDR3 nucleotides: TGTGCCAGCAGCTCCGGTGGGGCAGCAAAATTGGATACGCAGTATTTT.

V gene TRBV6-7 combines with J gene TRBJ1-3; D remains unclear. TRBV6-7 is filed as an ORF, its function uncertain. V gave up 6 bases and J gave up 0 bases, with 9 bases separating them. This CDR3 region has 14 residues. CDR3 amino acids: CASRRTPSGNTIYF. CDR3 coding DNA: TGTGCCAGCAGGCGTACTCCCTCTGGAAACACCATATATTTT.

V usage is TRBV7-9 and J usage is TRBJ2-7; 7 bases align to TRBD1. The germline CDR1 and CDR2 sequences are SEHNR and FQNEAQ (reference sequence). The CDR3 extends over 16 amino acids. Trimming at V came to 1 base and at J to 0 bases, leaving 6 bases not matched to a gene. CDR3 sequence: CASSLGEQGVSYEQYF. CDR3 DNA sequence: TGTGCCAGCAGCTTAGGGGAGCAGGGGGTCTCCTACGAGCAGTACTTC.

V is TRBV30 and J is TRBJ2-5; D perhaps matches TRBD2 (6 bases). Germline loops: CDR1 GTSNPN, CDR2 SVGIG (reference sequence). Trimming stripped 0 bases from V and 7 bases from J, with 12 bases between. This CDR3 region has 13 residues. In DNA, the CDR3 is TGTGCCTGGAGTGTTTACGGGGGTGGGACCCAGTACTTC. It codes for CAWSVYGGGTQYF.

The chain combines TRBV25-1 with TRBJ2-3; 9 bases agree with TRBD2. The CDR3 totals 17 residues. Trimming cost V 2 bases and J 4 bases; bases outside gene matches: 10. CDR1 and CDR2 from the germline V gene are MGHDK and SYGVNS. The chain's CDR3 is CASSERAGSGSSDTQYF. As DNA, the CDR3 is TGTGCCAGCAGTGAAAGGGCGGGTAGCGGGAGCTCAGATACGCAGTATTTT.

The V call is TRBV6-5, the J call TRBJ2-2; D may be TRBD1 (5 bases). The germline V gene has CDR1 MNHEY and CDR2 SVGAGI. This CDR3 has 15 residues. V shed 8 bases and J shed 0 bases, with 13 bases lying between them. The CDR3 spells CASRGKGSNTGELFF. The CDR3 DNA follows: TGTGCCAGCCGAGGAAAGGGGTCGAACACCGGGGAGCTGTTTTTT.

The chain has TRBV5-4 and TRBJ1-5; D remains unclear. CDR3 length: 17 residues. V lost 4 bases and J lost 6, with 23 bases in between. Germline CDR1 is SGHNT and CDR2 is YYREEE (reference sequence). CDR3 amino acids: CASSQEGSGIRPQPQHF. DNA of the CDR3: TGTGCCAGCAGCCAGGAAGGCTCGGGGATTAGACCTCAGCCCCAGCATTTT.

The V call is TRBV6-2 or TRBV6-3, the J call TRBJ2-7; 9 bases map to TRBD2. V dropped 4 bases and J dropped 3; count of bases not matched to a gene: 10. Germline V lookup: CDR1 MNHEY, CDR2 SVGEGT. This CDR3 contains 16 residues. The CDR3 is CASSSRLAGMNYEQYF. The DNA of the CDR3 is TGTGCCAGCAGTTCCCGCCTAGCGGGGATGAACTACGAGCAGTACTTC.

This clone was detected only once. The same CDR3 also results from other DNA sequences found in this sample. This chain joins TRBV11-2 and TRBJ2-5; D is unclear. The CDR3 totals 11 residues. Germline CDR1 reads SGHAT; CDR2 reads FQNNGV. V lost 6 bases and J 4 bases, leaving 6 bases between the germline ends. Here the CDR3 reads CASSFRETQYF. CDR3 coding DNA: TGTGCCAGCAGTTTTCGAGAGACCCAGTACTTC. The variable domain in full, completed from reference TRBV11-2 and TRBJ2-5, reads EAGVAQSPRYKIIEKRQSVAFWCNPISGHATLYWYQQILGQGPKLLIQFQNNGVVDDSQLPKDRFSAERLKGVDSTLKIQPAKLEDSAVYLCASSFRETQYFGPGTRLLVL.

The rearrangement joins TRBV3-1 (or the pseudogene TRBV3-2) to TRBJ2-4; 14 positions match TRBD2. This CDR3 is built from 17 residues. Trimming removed 3 bases from V and 7 bases from J; junction bases left unmatched: 8. Germline CDR1 reads LGHDT; CDR2 reads YNNKEL (reference sequence). As DNA, the CDR3 is TGTGCCAGCAGCCAGGGACCGACTAGCGGGAGGGAGAACATTCAGTACTTC. Translation: CASSQGPTSGRENIQYF.

This clone was detected only once. The chain couples TRBV20-1 to TRBJ1-1, with TRBD1 matching over 8 bases. Losses at the gene ends were 7 bases for V and 6 bases for J; bases not matched to a gene: 4. Germline V gene lookup returns CDR1 DFQATT and CDR2 SNEGSKA (reference sequence). This CDR3 comprises 11 residues. The CDR3 loop is CSVQGGAEAFF. CDR3 nucleotide sequence: TGCAGTGTACAGGGGGGCGCTGAAGCTTTCTTT.

This chain uses TRBV3-1 (or the pseudogene TRBV3-2) with TRBJ2-7, with 10 bases identical to TRBD1. V lost 0 bases and J lost 3; bases outside the gene matches: 2. Germline V lookup: CDR1 LGHDT, CDR2 YNNKEL (reference sequence). CDR3 length: 15 amino acids. CDR3 loop: CASSQDRTGGYEQYF. The CDR3 region has the DNA TGTGCCAGCAGCCAAGACAGGACAGGGGGCTACGAGCAGTACTTC.

The CDR3: CASSLPGQGATNEKLFF. The CDR3 DNA reads TGTGCCAGCAGCTTACCGGGACAGGGGGCAACTAATGAAAAACTGTTTTTT. The chain is built from TRBV5-6 and TRBJ1-4; 11 bases map to TRBD1. Germline trimming cut 2 bases from V and 0 bases from J; bases unmatched to any gene: 3. The length of the CDR3 is 17 residues. The germline V gene encodes CDR1 SGHDT and CDR2 YYEEEE.

In its sample, this clone was seen once. The rearrangement uses TRBV18 and TRBJ2-2; possible D gene TRBD1, 6 bases. This CDR3 contains 17 residues. V dropped 1 base and J dropped 0 bases, with 12 bases sitting between them. In germline, CDR1 is KGHSH, CDR2 LQKENI. The DNA of the CDR3 is TGTGCCAGCTCACCACTTTTTACAGGGACGAACACCGGGGAGCTGTTTTTT. This translates into CASSPLFTGTNTGELFF.

In this sample, this clone turned up once. J is TRBJ2-2 and V is TRBV27, with D possibly TRBD2 on 6 matching bases. Germline CDR1 reads MNHEY; CDR2 reads SMNVEV (reference sequence). CDR3 length equals 16 residues. V was cut by 1 base and J by 6 bases, with 15 bases left in between. The CDR3 is CASSLLAGRFPGELFF. CDR3 DNA sequence: TGTGCCAGCAGTTTATTGGCGGGACGGTTTCCCGGGGAGCTGTTTTTT.

The chain employs TRBV18 and TRBJ2-7, with 7 bases lining up with TRBD1. Germline V CDR1 and CDR2: KGHSH, LQKENI. CDR3 size: 14 residues. Trimming at V came to 1 base and at J to 3 bases, leaving 3 bases not matched to a gene. The CDR3 reads CASSPRGTVYEQYF. CDR3 nucleotides: TGTGCCAGCTCACCACGGGGGACAGTCTACGAGCAGTACTTC. The full variable domain, rest sourced from reference TRBV18 and TRBJ2-7, is NAGVMQNPRHLVRRRGQEARLRCSPMKGHSHVYWYRQLPEEGLKFMVYLQKENIIDESGMPKERFSAEFPKEGPSILRIQQVVRGDSAAYFCASSPRGTVYEQYFGPGTRLTVT.

The V and J genes are TRBV30 and TRBJ1-2; 8 bases agree with TRBD1. V gave up 2 bases and J gave up 10 bases; unmatched junction bases: 12. Germline CDR1 GTSNPN, CDR2 SVGIG (reference sequence). The CDR3 is 14 amino acids. The CDR3, as DNA: TGTGCCTGGAGTAGGGGGGGGACGGGACAGGACTACACCTTC. Translation gives CAWSRGGTGQDYTF.

The CDR3 nucleotides are TGTGCCAGCAGCCCCGGGGGCTTACAGGGGGCGTATGGGACCCAGTACTTC. Its protein is CASSPGGLQGAYGTQYF. The chain combines TRBV7-2 with TRBJ2-5, with 9 nucleotides matching TRBD1. CDR3 length equals 17 residues. In germline, CDR1 is SGHTA, CDR2 FQGNSA. V shed 5 bases and J 7 bases; nucleotides not matched to a gene: 17.